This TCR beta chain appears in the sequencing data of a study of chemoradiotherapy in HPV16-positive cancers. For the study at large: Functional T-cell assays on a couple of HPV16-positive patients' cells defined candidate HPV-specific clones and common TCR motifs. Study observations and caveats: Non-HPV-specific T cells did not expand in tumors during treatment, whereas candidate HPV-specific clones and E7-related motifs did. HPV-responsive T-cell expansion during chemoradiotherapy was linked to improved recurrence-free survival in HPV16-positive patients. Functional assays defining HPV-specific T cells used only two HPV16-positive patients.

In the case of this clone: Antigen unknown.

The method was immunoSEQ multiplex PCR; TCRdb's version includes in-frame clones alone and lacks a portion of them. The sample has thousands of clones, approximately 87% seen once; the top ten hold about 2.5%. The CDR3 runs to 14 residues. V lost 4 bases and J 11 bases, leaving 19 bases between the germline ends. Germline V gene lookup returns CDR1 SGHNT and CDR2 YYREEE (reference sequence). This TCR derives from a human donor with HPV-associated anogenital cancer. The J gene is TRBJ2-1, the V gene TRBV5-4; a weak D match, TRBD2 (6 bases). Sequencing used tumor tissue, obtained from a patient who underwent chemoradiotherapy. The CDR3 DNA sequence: TGTGCCAGCAGCCCCCAACGGTTGGGGGGTAAGCAGTTCTTC. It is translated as CASSPQRLGGKQFF. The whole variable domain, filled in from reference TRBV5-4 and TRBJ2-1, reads ETGVTQSPTHLIKTRGQQVTLRCSSQSGHNTVSWYQQALGQGPQFIFQYYREEENGRGNFPPRFSGLQFPNYSSELNVNALELDDSALYLCASSPQRLGGKQFFGPGTRLTVL.